Following are 9 T cell receptor beta chains from one sample sequenced in a study of T-cell reconstitution after alpha-beta-depleted transplantation in children. Unique molecular identifiers were built into the TCRbeta library. TCRdb analysed the PCR reads with MiXCR anew, one entry per CDR3 protein. The data contain around 400,000 distinct CDR3 sequences, 20% of them singletons. This material consisted of PBMCs from the stem cell graft donor, taken from the stem cell graft. Receptors were obtained from a human donor who donated a stem cell graft to a child with acute myeloid leukemia.

This clonotype was found a few times. This rearrangement joins TRBV10-3 to TRBJ2-6; 7 bases line up with TRBD2. The CDR3 sequence is 16 residues long. Germline CDR1 is ENHRY and CDR2 is SYGVKD. With 2 bases clipped from V and 2 bases from J, the junction kept 3 bases outside the gene matches. The CDR3 nucleotides are TGTGCCATCAGTGAGCTGGCGGGGGCTGGGGCCAACGTCCTGACTTTC. It specifies CAISELAGAGANVLTF.

Here the CDR3 DNA reads TGTGCCAGCAGTCCACCCAGTTTCAGGGGCTATGGCGGGGAGCTGTTTTTT. Translation gives CASSPPSFRGYGGELFF. The chain has TRBV28 and TRBJ2-2; possible D gene TRBD1, 6 bases. Trimming removed 5 bases from V and 7 bases from J, with 23 bases in between. This CDR3 is built from 17 residues. CDR1 and CDR2 (germline): MDHEN, SYDVKM.

This CDR3 is CASSEGKSGDTQYF. The CDR3 DNA is TGTGCCAGCAGTGAAGGAAAAAGCGGGGATACGCAGTATTTT. The chain couples TRBV2 to TRBJ2-3, with D perhaps TRBD2 (6 bases). This CDR3 spans 14 amino acids. CDR1 and CDR2 from the germline V gene are SNHLY and FYNNEI. V dropped 1 base and J dropped 6 bases, with 11 bases sitting between them.

The CDR3 here is CSAGFGYEQYF. The CDR3 DNA reads as TGCAGCGCGGGTTTTGGGTACGAGCAGTACTTC. The rearrangement links TRBV29-1 to TRBJ2-7; no reliable D call. V lost 7 bases and J lost 4, with 11 bases in between. Germline values: CDR1 SQVTM, CDR2 ANQGSEA. This CDR3 comprises 11 residues.

This clonotype was picked up a small number of times. The rearrangement joins TRBV7-3 to TRBJ2-2; D gene unclear. The CDR3 is 16 residues long. V was clipped by 2 bases and J by 6 bases, with 16 bases between them. Germline CDR1 and CDR2: SGHTA and FQGTGA. The CDR3 nucleotides read TGTGCCAGCAGCTTACGACCCGGTGCGTTGTCCGGGGAGCTGTTTTTT. Amino acids: CASSLRPGALSGELFF.

A few counts support this clonotype. This sequence joins TRBV20-1 and TRBJ2-7; D gene uncertain. CDR1 is DFQATT, CDR2 SNEGSKA, per germline (reference sequence). The CDR3 is 12 amino acids. With 6 bases removed from V and 3 bases from J, the gap between germline ends came to 12 bases. CDR3 bases: TGCAGTGCATATAAGACTGGCTACGAGCAGTACTTC. Translation: CSAYKTGYEQYF.

This clonotype turned up a few times. The chain employs TRBV11-1 and TRBJ2-5, with D possibly matching TRBD2 (7 bases). The CDR3 consists of 21 residues. Trimming pared 2 bases from V and 2 bases from J, leaving 30 bases between. Looked up from germline, CDR1 is SGHAT and CDR2 is FQDESV (reference sequence). The CDR3 coding sequence is TGTGCCAGCAGCTTAAAGGGGGGGCCAAGAGAGCCAGGTCGCCTTCAAGAGACCCAGTACTTC. Protein sequence: CASSLKGGPREPGRLQETQYF. The full variable domain, its missing parts supplied by reference TRBV11-1 and TRBJ2-5, is EAEVAQSPRYKITEKSQAVAFWCDPISGHATLYWYRQILGQGPELLVQFQDESVVDDSQLPKDRFSAERLKGVDSTLKIQPAELGDSAMYLCASSLKGGPREPGRLQETQYFGPGTRLLVL.

This clonotype has at least ten counts. V and J are TRBV29-1 and TRBJ1-1; 9 nucleotides align to TRBD1. With 2 bases clipped from V and 5 bases from J, the junction kept 9 bases outside the gene matches. Germline CDR1 is SQVTM and CDR2 is ANQGSEA. This CDR3 contains 15 residues. The chain's CDR3 is CSVERTGARWTEAFF. CDR3 bases: TGCAGCGTTGAAAGGACAGGGGCGCGGTGGACTGAAGCTTTCTTT.

This chain connects TRBV12-3 or TRBV12-4 to TRBJ1-5; 8 nucleotides line up with TRBD1. This CDR3 has 16 amino acids. Unmatched junction bases numbered 7, after V lost 2 bases and J lost 4 bases. CDR3 residues: CASSLTVGQVNQPQHF. CDR3 sequence (DNA): TGTGCCAGCAGTTTAACAGTGGGACAGGTAAATCAGCCCCAGCATTTT.